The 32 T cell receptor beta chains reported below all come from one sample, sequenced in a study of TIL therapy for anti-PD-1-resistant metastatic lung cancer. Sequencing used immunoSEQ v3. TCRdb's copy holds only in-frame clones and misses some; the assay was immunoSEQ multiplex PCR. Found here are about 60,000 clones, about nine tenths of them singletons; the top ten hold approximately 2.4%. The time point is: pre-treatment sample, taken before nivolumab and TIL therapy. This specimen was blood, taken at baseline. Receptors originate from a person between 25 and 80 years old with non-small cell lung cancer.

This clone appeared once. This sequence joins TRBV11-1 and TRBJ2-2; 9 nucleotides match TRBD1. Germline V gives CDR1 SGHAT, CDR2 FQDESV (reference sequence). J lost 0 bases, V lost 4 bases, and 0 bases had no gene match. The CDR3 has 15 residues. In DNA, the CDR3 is TGTGCCAGCAGCTGGGACAGGGCGAACACCGGGGAGCTGTTTTTT. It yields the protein CASSWDRANTGELFF.

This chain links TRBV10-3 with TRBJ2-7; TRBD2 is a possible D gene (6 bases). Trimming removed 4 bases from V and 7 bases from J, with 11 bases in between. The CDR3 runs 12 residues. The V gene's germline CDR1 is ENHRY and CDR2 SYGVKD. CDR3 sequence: CAISGAGWEQYF. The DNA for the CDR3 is TGTGCCATCAGTGGGGCGGGGTGGGAGCAGTACTTC.

CDR3 region: CASSAGGTGKNIQYF. CDR3 sequence (DNA): TGTGCCAGCAGCGCTGGTGGGACAGGGAAGAACATTCAGTACTTC. The chain combines TRBV7-9 with TRBJ2-4; TRBD1 matches 9 bases. Germline V gene sequence: CDR1 SEHNR, CDR2 FQNEAQ (reference sequence). V dropped 5 bases and J dropped 7; count of bases not matched to a gene: 9. The CDR3 contains 15 residues.

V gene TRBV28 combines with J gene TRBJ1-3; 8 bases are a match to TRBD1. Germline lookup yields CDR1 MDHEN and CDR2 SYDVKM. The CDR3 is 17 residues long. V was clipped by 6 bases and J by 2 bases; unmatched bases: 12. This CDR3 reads CASRGVGRGLAGNTIYF. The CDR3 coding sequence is TGTGCCAGCAGGGGGGTCGGCAGGGGGCTCGCTGGAAACACCATATATTTT. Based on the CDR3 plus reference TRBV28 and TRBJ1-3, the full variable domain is DVKVTQSSRYLVKRTGEKVFLECVQDMDHENMFWYRQDPGLGLRLIYFSYDVKMKEKGDIPEGYSVSREKKERFSLILESASTNQTSMYLCASRGVGRGLAGNTIYFGEGSWLTVV.

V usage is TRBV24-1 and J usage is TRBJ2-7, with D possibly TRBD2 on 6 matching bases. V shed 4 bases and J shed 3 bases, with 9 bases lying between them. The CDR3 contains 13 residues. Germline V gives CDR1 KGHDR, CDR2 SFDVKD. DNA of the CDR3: TGTGCCACCAGTGAGGCGGGAAACTACGAGCAGTACTTC. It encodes CATSEAGNYEQYF.

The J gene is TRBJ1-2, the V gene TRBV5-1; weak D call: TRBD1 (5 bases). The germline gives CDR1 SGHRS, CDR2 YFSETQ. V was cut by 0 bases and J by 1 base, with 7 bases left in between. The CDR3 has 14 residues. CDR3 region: CASSLAGGNYGYTF. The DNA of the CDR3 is TGCGCCAGCAGCTTGGCCGGGGGTAACTATGGCTACACCTTC.

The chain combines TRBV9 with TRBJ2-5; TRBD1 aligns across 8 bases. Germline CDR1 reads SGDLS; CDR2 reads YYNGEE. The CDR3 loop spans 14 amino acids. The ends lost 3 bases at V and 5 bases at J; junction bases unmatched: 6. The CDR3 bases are TGTGCCAGCAGCGCACAGGGGGATTTGGAGACCCAGTACTTC. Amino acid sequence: CASSAQGDLETQYF.

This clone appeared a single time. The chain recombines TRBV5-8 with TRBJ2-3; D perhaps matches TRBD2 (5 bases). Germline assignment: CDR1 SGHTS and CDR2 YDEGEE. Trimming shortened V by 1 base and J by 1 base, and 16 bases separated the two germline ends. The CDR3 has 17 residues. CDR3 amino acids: CASSLLPPSRGTDTQYF. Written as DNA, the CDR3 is TGTGCCAGCAGCTTGTTACCACCCTCGAGGGGCACAGATACGCAGTATTTT. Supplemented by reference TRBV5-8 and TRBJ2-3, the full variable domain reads EAGVTQSPTHLIKTRGQQATLRCSPISGHTSVYWYQQALGLGLQFLLWYDEGEERNRGNFPPRFSGRQFPNYSSELNVNALELEDSALYLCASSLLPPSRGTDTQYFGPGTRLTVL.

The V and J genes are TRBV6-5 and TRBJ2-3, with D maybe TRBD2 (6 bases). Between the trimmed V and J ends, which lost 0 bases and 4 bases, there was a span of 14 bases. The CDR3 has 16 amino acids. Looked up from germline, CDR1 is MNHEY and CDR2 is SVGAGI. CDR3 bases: TGTGCCAGCAGTTACTCGGGGGGTAGCGGTTCAGATACGCAGTATTTT. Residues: CASSYSGGSGSDTQYF.

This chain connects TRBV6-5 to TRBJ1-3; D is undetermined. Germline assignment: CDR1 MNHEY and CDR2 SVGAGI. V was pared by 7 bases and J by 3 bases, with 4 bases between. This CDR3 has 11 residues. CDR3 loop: CASTYGNTIYF. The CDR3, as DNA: TGTGCCAGCACTTATGGAAACACCATATATTTT.

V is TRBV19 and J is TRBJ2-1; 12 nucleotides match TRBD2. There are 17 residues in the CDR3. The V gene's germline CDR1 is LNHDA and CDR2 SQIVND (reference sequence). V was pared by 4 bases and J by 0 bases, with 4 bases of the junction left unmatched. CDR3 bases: TGTGCCAGTAGTACCTTGACTAGCGGGAGCTCCTACAATGAGCAGTTCTTC. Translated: CASSTLTSGSSYNEQFF.

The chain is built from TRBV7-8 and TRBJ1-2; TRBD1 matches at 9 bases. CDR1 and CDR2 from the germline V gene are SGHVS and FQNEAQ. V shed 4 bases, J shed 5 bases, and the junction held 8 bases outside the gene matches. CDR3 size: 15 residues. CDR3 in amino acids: CASSSGQGRLYGYTF. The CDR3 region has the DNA TGTGCCAGCAGCTCAGGACAGGGGCGGCTTTATGGCTACACCTTC.

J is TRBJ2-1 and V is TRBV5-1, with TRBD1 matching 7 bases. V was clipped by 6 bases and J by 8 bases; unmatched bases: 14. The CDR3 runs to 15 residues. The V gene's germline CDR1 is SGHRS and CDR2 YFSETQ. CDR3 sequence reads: CASKSGTASSDEQFF. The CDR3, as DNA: TGCGCCAGCAAATCCGGGACAGCTAGTTCGGATGAGCAGTTCTTC.

The CDR3 protein is CASSIGKAGRTDTQYF. CDR3 DNA: TGTGCCAGTAGTATTGGAAAAGCGGGGCGCACAGATACGCAGTATTTT. The chain is built from TRBV19 and TRBJ2-3; 7 nucleotides agree with TRBD2. Per germline, CDR1 LNHDA and CDR2 SQIVND (reference sequence). CDR3 size: 16 residues. V lost 3 bases to trimming and J lost 1 base; unmatched junction nucleotides: 7.

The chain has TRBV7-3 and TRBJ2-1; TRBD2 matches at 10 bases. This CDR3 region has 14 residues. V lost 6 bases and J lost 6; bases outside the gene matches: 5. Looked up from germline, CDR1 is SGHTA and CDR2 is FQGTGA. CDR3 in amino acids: CASSRSGGANEQFF. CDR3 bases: TGTGCCAGCAGTCGAAGCGGGGGGGCCAATGAGCAGTTCTTC.

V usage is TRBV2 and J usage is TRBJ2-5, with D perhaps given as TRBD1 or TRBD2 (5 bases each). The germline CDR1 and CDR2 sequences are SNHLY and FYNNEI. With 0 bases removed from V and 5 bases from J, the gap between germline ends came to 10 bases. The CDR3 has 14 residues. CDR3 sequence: CASSEAPGTETQYF. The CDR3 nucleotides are TGTGCCAGCAGTGAAGCTCCGGGGACCGAGACCCAGTACTTC.

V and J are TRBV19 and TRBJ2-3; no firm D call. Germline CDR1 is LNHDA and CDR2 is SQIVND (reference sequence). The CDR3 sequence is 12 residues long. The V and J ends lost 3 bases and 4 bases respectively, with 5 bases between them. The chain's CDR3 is CASSMSPDTQYF. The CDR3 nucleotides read TGTGCCAGTAGTATGTCTCCAGATACGCAGTATTTT. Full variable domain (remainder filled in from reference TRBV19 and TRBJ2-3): DGGITQSPKYLFRKEGQNVTLSCEQNLNHDAMYWYRQDPGQGLRLIYYSQIVNDFQKGDIAEGYSVSREKKESFPLTVTSAQKNPTAFYLCASSMSPDTQYFGPGTRLTVL.

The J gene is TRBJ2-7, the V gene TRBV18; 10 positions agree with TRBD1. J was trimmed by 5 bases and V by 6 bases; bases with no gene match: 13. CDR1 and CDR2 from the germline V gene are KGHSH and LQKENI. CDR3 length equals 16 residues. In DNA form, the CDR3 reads TGTGCCAGCTCGTTAAACCAACCGGGACAGGGGAACGAGCAGTACTTC. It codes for CASSLNQPGQGNEQYF.

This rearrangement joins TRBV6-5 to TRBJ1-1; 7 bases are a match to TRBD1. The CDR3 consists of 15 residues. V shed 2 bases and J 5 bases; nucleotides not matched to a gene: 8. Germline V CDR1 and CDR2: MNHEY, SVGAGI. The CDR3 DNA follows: TGTGCCAGCAGTTACATGAACAGGGGAGGTACTGAAGCTTTCTTT. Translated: CASSYMNRGGTEAFF.

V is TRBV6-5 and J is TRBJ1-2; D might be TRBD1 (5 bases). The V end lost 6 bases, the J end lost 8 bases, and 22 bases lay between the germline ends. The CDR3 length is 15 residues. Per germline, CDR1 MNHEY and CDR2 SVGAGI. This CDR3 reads CASSTPGRKRGGYTF. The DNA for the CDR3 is TGTGCCAGCAGCACACCGGGACGGAAAAGGGGAGGCTACACCTTC.

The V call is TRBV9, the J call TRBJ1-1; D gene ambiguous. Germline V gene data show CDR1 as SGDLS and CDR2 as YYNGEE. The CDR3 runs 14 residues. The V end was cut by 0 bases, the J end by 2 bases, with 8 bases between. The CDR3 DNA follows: TGTGCCAGCAGCGTAGTACCAGATAACACTGAAGCTTTCTTT. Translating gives CASSVVPDNTEAFF.

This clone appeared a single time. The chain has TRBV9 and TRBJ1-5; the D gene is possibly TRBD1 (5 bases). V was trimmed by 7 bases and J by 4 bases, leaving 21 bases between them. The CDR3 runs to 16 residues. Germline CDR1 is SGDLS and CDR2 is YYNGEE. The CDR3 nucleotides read TGTGCCAGCGGTTGGGTAGGGGAGGAGACGAATCAGCCCCAGCATTTT. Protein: CASGWVGEETNQPQHF.

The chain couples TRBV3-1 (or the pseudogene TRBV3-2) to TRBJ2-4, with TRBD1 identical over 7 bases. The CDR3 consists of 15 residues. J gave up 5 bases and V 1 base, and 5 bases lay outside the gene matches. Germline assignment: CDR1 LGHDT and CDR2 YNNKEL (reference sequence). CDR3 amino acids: CASSQAGQGENIQYF. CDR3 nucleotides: TGTGCCAGCAGCCAAGCAGGGCAGGGGGAAAACATTCAGTACTTC.

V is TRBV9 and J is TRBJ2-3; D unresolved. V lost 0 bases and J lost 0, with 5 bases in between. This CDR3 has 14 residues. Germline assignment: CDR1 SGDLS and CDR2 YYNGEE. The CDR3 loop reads CASSVGGSTDTQYF. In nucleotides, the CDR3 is TGTGCCAGCAGCGTAGGGGGTAGCACAGATACGCAGTATTTT.

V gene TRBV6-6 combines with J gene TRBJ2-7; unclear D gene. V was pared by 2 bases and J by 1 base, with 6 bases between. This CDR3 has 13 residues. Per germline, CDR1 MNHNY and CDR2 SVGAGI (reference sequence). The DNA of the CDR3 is TGTGCCAGCAGTTACGGTCATTCCTACGAGCAGTACTTC. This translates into CASSYGHSYEQYF.

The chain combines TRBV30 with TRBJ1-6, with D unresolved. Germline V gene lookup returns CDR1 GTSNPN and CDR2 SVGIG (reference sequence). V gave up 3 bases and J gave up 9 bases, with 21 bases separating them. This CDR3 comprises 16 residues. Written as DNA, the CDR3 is TGTGCCTGGAGGAAGGTGCTCAGAGGACCGGGTTCACCCCTCCACTTT. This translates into CAWRKVLRGPGSPLHF.

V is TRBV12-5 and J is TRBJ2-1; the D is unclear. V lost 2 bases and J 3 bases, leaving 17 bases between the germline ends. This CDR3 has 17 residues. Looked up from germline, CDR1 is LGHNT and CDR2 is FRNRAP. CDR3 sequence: CASGLPPFSPYYNEQFF. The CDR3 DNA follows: TGTGCTAGTGGTTTGCCCCCCTTTTCACCATACTACAATGAGCAGTTCTTC.

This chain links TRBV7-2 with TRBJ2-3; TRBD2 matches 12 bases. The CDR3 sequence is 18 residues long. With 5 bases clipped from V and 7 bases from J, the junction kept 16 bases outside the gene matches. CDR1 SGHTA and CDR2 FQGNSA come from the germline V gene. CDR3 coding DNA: TGTGCCAGCAGCCTCGGACTAGCGGGGACACCCTTCCCCTATACGCAGTATTTT. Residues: CASSLGLAGTPFPYTQYF.

The CDR3 DNA follows: TGTGCCAGCAGTTCATTCCTACTAGCGGGAGGCCCCTCCTCCTACGAGCAGTACTTC. Translating gives CASSSFLLAGGPSSYEQYF. The genes are TRBV28 and TRBJ2-7; 12 bases are shared with TRBD2. Germline CDR1 MDHEN, CDR2 SYDVKM. Germline trimming cut 4 bases from V and 0 bases from J; bases unmatched to any gene: 13. CDR3 size: 19 residues.

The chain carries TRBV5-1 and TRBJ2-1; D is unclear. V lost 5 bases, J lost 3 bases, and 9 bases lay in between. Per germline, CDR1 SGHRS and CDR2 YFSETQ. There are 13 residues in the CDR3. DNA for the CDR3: TGCGCCAGCAGTTGGGAAAACTACAATGAGCAGTTCTTC. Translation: CASSWENYNEQFF. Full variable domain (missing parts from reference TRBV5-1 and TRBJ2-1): KAGVTQTPRYLIKTRGQQVTLSCSPISGHRSVSWYQQTPGQGLQFLFEYFSETQRNKGNFPGRFSGRQFSNSRSEMNVSTLELGDSALYLCASSWENYNEQFFGPGTRLTVL.

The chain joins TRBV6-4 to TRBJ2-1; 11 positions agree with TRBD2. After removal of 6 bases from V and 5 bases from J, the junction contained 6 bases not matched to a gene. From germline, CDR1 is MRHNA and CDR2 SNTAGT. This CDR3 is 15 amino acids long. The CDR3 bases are TGTGCCAGCAGCGTACTAGCGGGAGTAAACAATGAGCAGTTCTTC. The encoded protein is CASSVLAGVNNEQFF.

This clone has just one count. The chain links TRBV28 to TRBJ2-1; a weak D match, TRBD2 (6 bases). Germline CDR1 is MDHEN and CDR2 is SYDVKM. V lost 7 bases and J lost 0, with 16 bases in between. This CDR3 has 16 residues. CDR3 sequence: CASKLAGPSSYNEQFF. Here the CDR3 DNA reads TGTGCCAGCAAACTGGCGGGGCCAAGCTCCTACAATGAGCAGTTCTTC.